What follows is one TCR beta chain and its context. TEMRA cells underwent FACS enrichment and CD8+ and CD4+ T cells underwent negative isolation. The germline V and J ends were trimmed by 5 bases and 9 bases, with 11 bases remaining between them. Germline V gene lookup returns CDR1 GTSNPN and CDR2 SVGIG (reference sequence). This CDR3 has 11 amino acids. An input of about 0.45 to 1 ug of RNA was subjected to reverse transcription using random hexamers. Each CDR3 protein is one row after TCRdb ran MiXCR on the immunoSEQ multiplex PCR reads. The table lists 180,000 or so distinct CDR3 sequences, 95% of them singletons, with 0.1% in the top ten. This sample stems from a study of CD8 T cells in Susac syndrome.

This receptor was identified in a human donor in good health. V gene TRBV30 combines with J gene TRBJ2-1, with D perhaps given as TRBD1 or TRBD2 (6 bases each). The sequenced material came from CD4+ T cells from PBMCs. The CDR3 coding sequence is TGTGCCTGGGGGGGGCGTACTGAGCAGTTCTTC. Translation gives CAWGGRTEQFF.